The 21 T cell receptor beta chains listed next were all sequenced from one sample in a study of blood T cell repertoires in COVID-19. Here immunoSEQ multiplex PCR was the method, and the copy in TCRdb shows in-frame clones only, minus some. Among under 200,000 clones, over 75% were seen once, and the ten largest hold 6% to 7.5%. The specimen was peripheral blood. These receptors all come from a man between 70 and 80 years old with active or convalescent COVID-19.

V and J are TRBV14 and TRBJ2-5; 11 bases map to TRBD2. The trim removed 2 bases at V and 5 bases at J, leaving 13 bases unmatched. The germline CDR1 and CDR2 sequences are SGHDN and FVKESK. The CDR3 extends over 18 amino acids. The CDR3 nucleotides read TGTGCCAGCAGCCAAAACGCCTTGACTAGCGGGATGGAGGAGACCCAGTACTTC. Amino acids: CASSQNALTSGMEETQYF. Supplemented by reference TRBV14 and TRBJ2-5, the full variable domain reads EAGVTQFPSHSVIEKGQTVTLRCDPISGHDNLYWYRRVMGKEIKFLLHFVKESKQDESGMPNNRFLAERTGGTYSTLKVQPAELEDSGVYFCASSQNALTSGMEETQYFGPGTRLLVL.

The chain combines TRBV18 with TRBJ1-2; the match to TRBD1 covers 7 bases. In germline, CDR1 is KGHSH, CDR2 LQKENI. V lost 3 bases and J lost 4; bases outside the gene matches: 11. This CDR3 has 16 amino acids. CDR3 bases: TGTGCCAGCTCACCCTTTTCAGGACAGGCTATCTATGGCTACACCTTC. It specifies CASSPFSGQAIYGYTF. The full variable domain, its missing parts supplied by reference TRBV18 and TRBJ1-2, is NAGVMQNPRHLVRRRGQEARLRCSPMKGHSHVYWYRQLPEEGLKFMVYLQKENIIDESGMPKERFSAEFPKEGPSILRIQQVVRGDSAAYFCASSPFSGQAIYGYTFGSGTRLTVV.

This chain connects TRBV12-3 or TRBV12-4 to TRBJ1-1, with no clear D. V was clipped by 3 bases and J by 8 bases, with 13 bases between them. The CDR3 runs 13 residues. This chain's CDR3 is CASSFASGFEAFF. The CDR3 DNA sequence: TGTGCCAGCAGTTTTGCATCGGGGTTCGAAGCTTTCTTT.

The chain is built from TRBV5-1 and TRBJ1-3; D unclear. V lost 5 bases and J lost 0, with 6 bases in between. The CDR3 covers 13 residues. Per the germline V gene, CDR1 is SGHRS and CDR2 is YFSETQ. The CDR3 bases are TGCGCCAGCAGAAGTAGCTCTGGAAACACCATATATTTT. This encodes CASRSSSGNTIYF. The variable domain in full, completed from reference TRBV5-1 and TRBJ1-3, reads KAGVTQTPRYLIKTRGQQVTLSCSPISGHRSVSWYQQTPGQGLQFLFEYFSETQRNKGNFPGRFSGRQFSNSRSEMNVSTLELGDSALYLCASRSSSGNTIYFGEGSWLTVV.

J is TRBJ1-5 and V is TRBV4-2; D uncertain. Germline assignment: CDR1 LGHNA and CDR2 YNFKEQ. V was shortened by 0 bases and J by 3 bases, with 12 bases between the two germline ends. The CDR3 runs to 16 residues. For the CDR3, the DNA is TGTGCCAGCAGCCAAGAAGGTGGGGAGTTCAATCAGCCCCAGCATTTT. This encodes CASSQEGGEFNQPQHF.

CDR3 sequence reads: CAWSGRESNQPQHF. CDR3 bases: TGTGCCTGGAGTGGGAGAGAAAGCAATCAGCCCCAGCATTTT. The genes are TRBV30 and TRBJ1-5, with D unclear. This CDR3 is built from 14 residues. Germline assignment: CDR1 GTSNPN and CDR2 SVGIG (reference sequence). Trimming stripped 1 base from V and 1 base from J, with 8 bases between. The full variable domain, with the rest looked up from reference TRBV30 and TRBJ1-5, is SQTIHQWPATLVQPVGSPLSLECTVEGTSNPNLYWYRQAAGRGLQLLFYSVGIGQISSEVPQNLSASRPQDRQFILSSKKLLLSDSGFYLCAWSGRESNQPQHFGDGTRLSIL.

CDR3 sequence reads: CASSRLAGGPGREQFF. The CDR3 bases are TGTGCCAGCAGCCGCCTAGCGGGGGGGCCCGGGAGGGAGCAGTTCTTC. The chain uses TRBV5-4 and TRBJ2-1; the match to TRBD2 covers 12 bases. V shed 4 bases and J 10 bases; nucleotides not matched to a gene: 12. This CDR3 has 16 amino acids. The germline CDR1 and CDR2 sequences are SGHNT and YYREEE (reference sequence).

This clone was found a few times. The gene calls are TRBV7-9 and TRBJ1-1; weak D call: TRBD1 (6 bases). From germline, CDR1 is SEHNR and CDR2 FQNEAQ (reference sequence). Trimming pared 3 bases from V and 2 bases from J, leaving 7 bases between. The CDR3 consists of 13 residues. CDR3 in DNA: TGTGCCAGCAGCTTCAGGGGAAACACTGAAGCTTTCTTT. Translating it yields CASSFRGNTEAFF.

V usage is TRBV29-1 and J usage is TRBJ2-6; D is unresolved. This CDR3 contains 14 residues. V was clipped by 7 bases and J by 1 base, with 11 bases between them. Germline assignment: CDR1 SQVTM and CDR2 ANQGSEA. The CDR3 DNA reads TGCAGCGCGTATGAGGTTTCTGGGGCCAACGTCCTGACTTTC. Translated, it gives CSAYEVSGANVLTF.

This rearrangement joins TRBV2 to TRBJ2-4; D remains unclear. V lost 7 bases and J 6 bases, leaving 16 bases between the germline ends. The length of the CDR3 is 14 residues. Germline lookup yields CDR1 SNHLY and CDR2 FYNNEI. The CDR3 sequence is CASMVAESLNIQYF. The CDR3 nucleotides read TGTGCCAGCATGGTCGCGGAGAGTTTAAACATTCAGTACTTC. Looking up the rest from reference TRBV2 and TRBJ2-4 gives the full variable domain: EPEVTQTPSHQVTQMGQEVILRCVPISNHLYFYWYRQILGQKVEFLVSFYNNEISEKSEIFDDQFSVERPDGSNFTLKIRSTKLEDSAMYFCASMVAESLNIQYFGAGTRLSVL.

The J gene is TRBJ2-3, the V gene TRBV30; D is unresolved. Deletions cut 5 bases from V and 3 bases from J, with 9 bases between. CDR3 length: 12 residues. Germline-derived CDR1 and CDR2 are GTSNPN and SVGIG (reference sequence). Here the CDR3 DNA reads TGTGCCTGGGGCGAACAGACAGATACGCAGTATTTT. It yields the protein CAWGEQTDTQYF.

This rearrangement joins TRBV9 to TRBJ1-2, with D perhaps matching TRBD1 (5 bases). This CDR3 spans 13 amino acids. Trimming took 3 bases from V and 4 from J, leaving 10 bases between them. The germline CDR1 and CDR2 sequences are SGDLS and YYNGEE. As DNA, the CDR3 is TGTGCCAGCAGCGCCCGGGGGAGCTATGGCTACACCTTC. It is translated as CASSARGSYGYTF.

The V and J genes are TRBV2 and TRBJ1-5; maybe TRBD1 (5 bases). CDR3 length: 14 residues. The germline V gene encodes CDR1 SNHLY and CDR2 FYNNEI. V lost 5 bases, J lost 0 bases, and 8 bases lay in between. The CDR3 spells CASSKTVSNQPQHF. For the CDR3, the DNA is TGTGCCAGCAGTAAGACAGTTAGCAATCAGCCCCAGCATTTT.

This sequence joins TRBV27 and TRBJ2-7; TRBD2 matches at 8 bases. CDR1 is MNHEY, CDR2 SMNVEV, per germline (reference sequence). The CDR3 has 15 amino acids. With V trimmed by 5 bases and J by 4 bases, 10 bases remained unmatched. The CDR3 DNA is TGTGCCAGCAGTAGTAGCGGGATAATTAAGTACGAGCAGTACTTC. Encoded protein: CASSSSGIIKYEQYF.

The CDR3 is CASSGEEETQYF. CDR3 nucleotides: TGTGCCAGCAGTGGGGAGGAAGAGACCCAGTACTTC. The gene calls are TRBV2 and TRBJ2-5; TRBD2 might be the D (6 bases). Trimming stripped 4 bases from V and 3 bases from J, with 6 bases between. Per germline, CDR1 SNHLY and CDR2 FYNNEI. This CDR3 has 12 residues.

The chain couples TRBV6-5 to TRBJ1-6; 7 positions match TRBD1. The CDR3 totals 14 residues. Germline V gene sequence: CDR1 MNHEY, CDR2 SVGAGI. V was pared by 8 bases and J by 9 bases, with 10 bases of the junction left unmatched. Written as DNA, the CDR3 is TGTGCCAGCTCGAGACAGGGCTGGGGTTCACCCCTCCACTTT. Amino acid sequence: CASSRQGWGSPLHF.

This chain joins TRBV12-5 and TRBJ2-7, with TRBD1 identical over 10 bases. V dropped 0 bases and J dropped 2; count of bases not matched to a gene: 7. This CDR3 spans 17 amino acids. CDR1 is LGHNT and CDR2 is FRNRAP in the germline V gene. Here the CDR3 reads CASGLVLDRGRTYEQYF. CDR3 sequence (DNA): TGTGCTAGTGGTTTGGTGCTCGACAGGGGGCGCACCTACGAGCAGTACTTC.

The chain joins TRBV14 to TRBJ1-1, with TRBD1 matching over 7 bases. This CDR3 comprises 18 residues. V dropped 4 bases and J dropped 1; count of bases not matched to a gene: 15. Per germline, CDR1 SGHDN and CDR2 FVKESK. The CDR3 is CASSLRLRQGRGNTEAFF. The CDR3 DNA reads TGTGCCAGCAGCCTTCGCCTTCGACAGGGCAGGGGGAACACTGAAGCTTTCTTT.

V usage is TRBV30 and J usage is TRBJ1-5; D perhaps matches TRBD1 (6 bases). Germline CDR1 is GTSNPN and CDR2 is SVGIG (reference sequence). The V and J ends lost 0 bases and 0 bases respectively, with 30 bases between them. The CDR3 runs to 22 residues. In DNA form, the CDR3 reads TGTGCCTGGAGTGTAAGGGCCGCCTCGGACAGAGGGCCGGGGTATAGCAATCAGCCCCAGCATTTT. Its translation is CAWSVRAASDRGPGYSNQPQHF. Full variable domain (rest looked up from reference TRBV30 and TRBJ1-5): SQTIHQWPATLVQPVGSPLSLECTVEGTSNPNLYWYRQAAGRGLQLLFYSVGIGQISSEVPQNLSASRPQDRQFILSSKKLLLSDSGFYLCAWSVRAASDRGPGYSNQPQHFGDGTRLSIL.

This clone was seen a few times. J is TRBJ1-1 and V is TRBV5-1; tentative D call: TRBD1 (5 bases). CDR1 is SGHRS, CDR2 YFSETQ, per germline. V was shortened by 0 bases and J by 5 bases, with 11 bases between the two germline ends. CDR3 size: 14 residues. This CDR3 reads CASSLGQYGTEAFF. CDR3 nucleotide sequence: TGCGCCAGCAGCTTGGGACAGTATGGGACTGAAGCTTTCTTT.

This chain connects TRBV10-3 to TRBJ2-2; D may be TRBD1 (5 bases). Germline CDR1 is ENHRY and CDR2 is SYGVKD. The ends were cut back, 4 bases at V and 1 base at J, with 7 bases in the middle. This CDR3 has 14 residues. CDR3 DNA: TGTGCCATCAGTGCAGGGAAGAACACCGGGGAGCTGTTTTTT. It yields the protein CAISAGKNTGELFF.